What follows are 29 T cell receptor beta chains derived from one specimen sequenced in a study of T cell responses to AZD1222 COVID-19 vaccine. Repertoires were generated with immunoSEQ multiplex PCR, while TCRdb's copy carries only in-frame clones and drops some. The table lists 140,000 or so clones, 88% of them singletons. Here the sequenced sample was peripheral blood, taken on day 0 of AZD1222 vaccination. The receptors shown here come from an adult in good health.

The chain couples TRBV10-3 to TRBJ1-2; no clear D gene. CDR1 ENHRY and CDR2 SYGVKD come from the germline V gene. The CDR3 covers 12 residues. The V end lost 7 bases, the J end lost 1 base, and 7 bases lay between the germline ends. CDR3 sequence: CAITGFNYGYTF. CDR3 coding DNA: TGTGCCATCACTGGATTTAACTATGGCTACACCTTC.

V and J are TRBV11-2 and TRBJ1-5, with unresolved D. Germline CDR1 reads SGHAT; CDR2 reads FQNNGV. V lost 2 bases to trimming and J lost 11 bases, with 13 bases between them. The CDR3 loop spans 13 amino acids. The CDR3 reads CASSLSLVGAQHF. DNA of the CDR3: TGTGCCAGCAGCTTAAGTTTGGTTGGGGCCCAGCATTTT.

This chain links TRBV6-2 or TRBV6-3 with TRBJ1-1; no clear D gene. The length of the CDR3 is 17 residues. The ends were cut back, 6 bases at V and 3 bases at J, with 23 bases in the middle. Germline values: CDR1 MNHEY, CDR2 SVGEGT. CDR3: CASSSPGSETGDTEAFF. CDR3 coding DNA: TGTGCCAGCAGCTCCCCGGGGTCCGAAACTGGGGACACTGAAGCTTTCTTT.

This chain links TRBV5-4 with TRBJ2-3; D is possibly TRBD1 (5 bases). Trimming removed 4 bases from V and 4 bases from J, with 19 bases in between. The germline V gene has CDR1 SGHNT and CDR2 YYREEE (reference sequence). The CDR3 spans 16 residues. The CDR3 bases are TGTGCCAGCAGCCCCGGACAAAGAGCCAGAGCAGATACGCAGTATTTT. As protein: CASSPGQRARADTQYF.

The V and J genes are TRBV28 and TRBJ2-7; 8 bases are shared with TRBD2. The V gene's germline CDR1 is MDHEN and CDR2 SYDVKM. The CDR3 runs to 18 residues. After removal of 4 bases from V and 3 bases from J, the junction contained 17 bases not matched to a gene. The DNA for the CDR3 is TGTGCCAGCAGTTACGTGTGGGAAAACGGGGGGGACGTCTACGAGCAGTACTTC. Amino acid sequence: CASSYVWENGGDVYEQYF.

V is TRBV19 and J is TRBJ1-1; possibly TRBD1 for D (5 bases). V lost 10 bases and J 1 base, leaving 10 bases between the germline ends. The CDR3 consists of 12 residues. CDR1 is LNHDA, CDR2 SQIVND, per germline (reference sequence). In DNA, the CDR3 is TGTGCCACCTTAACAGGGAACACTGAAGCTTTCTTT. Protein product: CATLTGNTEAFF.

The V and J genes are TRBV12-5 and TRBJ1-1; the D is unclear. V dropped 8 bases and J dropped 6 bases, with 22 bases sitting between them. The germline gives CDR1 LGHNT, CDR2 FRNRAP. This CDR3 is 15 amino acids long. CDR3 DNA sequence: TGTGCTAGTTCAGGAGGGTTCCCCCAAAAGGCTGAAGCTTTCTTT. Translated, it gives CASSGGFPQKAEAFF.

The rearrangement links TRBV6-2 or TRBV6-3 to TRBJ2-7; TRBD2 matches 11 bases. CDR1 and CDR2 from the germline V gene are MNHEY and SVGEGT. The trim removed 5 bases at V and 4 bases at J, leaving 10 bases unmatched. The CDR3 runs 16 residues. The CDR3 DNA sequence: TGTGCCAGCAGTGCCCGGCTAGCGGGAGGTTTTTACGAGCAGTACTTC. Protein: CASSARLAGGFYEQYF.

The chain recombines TRBV11-2 with TRBJ2-7; the D is unclear. Trimming shortened V by 1 base and J by 4 bases, and 8 bases separated the two germline ends. The CDR3 consists of 13 residues. CDR1 and CDR2 (germline): SGHAT, FQNNGV. CDR3 region: CASSLGPRYEQYF. DNA of the CDR3: TGTGCCAGCAGCTTAGGTCCGAGGTACGAGCAGTACTTC.

This clone was seen only a few times. The chain recombines TRBV4-2 with TRBJ2-7, with 11 bases matching TRBD2. The CDR3 totals 15 residues. V was clipped by 0 bases and J by 2 bases; unmatched bases: 0. CDR1 LGHNA and CDR2 YNFKEQ come from the germline V gene. As DNA, the CDR3 is TGTGCCAGCAGCCAAGAGACTAGCGGGACCTACGAGCAGTACTTC. It encodes CASSQETSGTYEQYF.

J is TRBJ2-7 and V is TRBV7-9, with TRBD2 matching 9 bases. Trimming cost V 5 bases and J 4 bases; bases outside gene matches: 6. The CDR3 extends over 14 amino acids. CDR1 is SEHNR and CDR2 is FQNEAQ in the germline V gene (reference sequence). CDR3 coding DNA: TGTGCCAGCAGCCGTAGCGGGAGAGGATACGAGCAGTACTTC. It translates to CASSRSGRGYEQYF.

This rearrangement joins TRBV4-3 to TRBJ2-5; D may be TRBD2 (6 bases). The CDR3 spans 17 residues. The V gene's germline CDR1 is LGHNA and CDR2 YSLEER. Trimming removed 2 bases at V and 4 bases at J, with 20 bases between. The CDR3 region is CASSQIRESAEGETQYF. The CDR3 region has the DNA TGCGCCAGCAGCCAAATCAGGGAATCCGCGGAGGGAGAGACCCAGTACTTC.

The rearrangement uses TRBV14 and TRBJ2-5; D unclear. This CDR3 region has 15 residues. Trimming took off 5 bases at V and 9 bases at J, with 22 bases between the two ends. Germline V gives CDR1 SGHDN, CDR2 FVKESK. For the CDR3, the DNA is TGTGCCAGCAGCGCCCGACTGGGCATGTACGGGTCCCAGTACTTC. Residues: CASSARLGMYGSQYF. Supplemented by reference TRBV14 and TRBJ2-5, the full variable domain reads EAGVTQFPSHSVIEKGQTVTLRCDPISGHDNLYWYRRVMGKEIKFLLHFVKESKQDESGMPNNRFLAERTGGTYSTLKVQPAELEDSGVYFCASSARLGMYGSQYFGPGTRLLVL.

The chain couples TRBV4-3 to TRBJ1-3; D gene uncertain. Germline-derived CDR1 and CDR2 are LGHNA and YSLEER. V dropped 1 base and J dropped 5 bases, with 15 bases sitting between them. The CDR3 is 16 residues long. CDR3 nucleotides: TGCGCCAGCAGCCAAGGAACGGACGTAAGACGAAACACCATATATTTT. Translation: CASSQGTDVRRNTIYF.

This chain joins TRBV9 and TRBJ2-1; D is uncertain. The germline CDR1 and CDR2 sequences are SGDLS and YYNGEE. Trimming took 4 bases from V and 7 from J, leaving 9 bases between them. CDR3 size: 12 residues. CDR3 sequence reads: CASSSYPNEQFF. CDR3 in DNA: TGTGCCAGCAGCTCATACCCGAATGAGCAGTTCTTC.

The chain carries TRBV19 and TRBJ1-5; 10 bases are shared with TRBD1. Germline V gene lookup returns CDR1 LNHDA and CDR2 SQIVND (reference sequence). V lost 6 bases and J lost 9; bases outside the gene matches: 14. This CDR3 has 16 amino acids. The CDR3 spells CASRPPGTGDRPPQHF. In DNA form, the CDR3 reads TGTGCCAGTAGACCCCCCGGGACAGGGGATAGGCCGCCCCAGCATTTT.

V is TRBV6-5 and J is TRBJ2-3; 8 bases map to TRBD2. Unmatched junction bases numbered 9, after V lost 5 bases and J lost 5 bases. The V gene's germline CDR1 is MNHEY and CDR2 SVGAGI. This CDR3 has 15 amino acids. Here the CDR3 reads CASSTGGLAKDTQYF. DNA of the CDR3: TGTGCCAGCAGTACGGGAGGACTAGCAAAAGATACGCAGTATTTT.

The chain employs TRBV9 and TRBJ1-3; D unclear. From germline, CDR1 is SGDLS and CDR2 YYNGEE. The CDR3 spans 14 residues. Deletions cut 3 bases from V and 0 bases from J, with 7 bases between. In DNA form, the CDR3 reads TGTGCCAGCAGCGCACAGAGCTCTGGAAACACCATATATTTT. Its protein is CASSAQSSGNTIYF.

This sequence joins TRBV3-1 (or the pseudogene TRBV3-2) and TRBJ2-1; 10 nucleotides line up with TRBD2. CDR3 length: 12 amino acids. V shed 5 bases and J 9 bases; nucleotides not matched to a gene: 1. From germline, CDR1 is LGHDT and CDR2 YNNKEL (reference sequence). The CDR3 DNA sequence: TGTGCCAGCAGCTGGACTAGCGGTGAGCAGTTCTTC. Protein sequence: CASSWTSGEQFF.

The chain employs TRBV13 and TRBJ2-1; the D gene is possibly TRBD2 (7 bases). V was clipped by 5 bases and J by 6 bases, with 23 bases between them. This CDR3 has 17 residues. Germline CDR1 PRHDT, CDR2 FYEKMQ (reference sequence). CDR3 DNA sequence: TGTGCCAGCAGCCAATTAGATCGGGCCGCGGGGGCCAATGAGCAGTTCTTC. It translates to CASSQLDRAAGANEQFF.

The chain employs TRBV5-1 and TRBJ2-7, with 12 bases that match TRBD2. Germline CDR1 SGHRS, CDR2 YFSETQ. The CDR3 sequence is 14 residues long. The junction had 4 bases not matched to a gene; V was cut back by 2 bases and J by 7 bases. DNA of the CDR3: TGCGCCAGCAGCTTCGGACTAGCGGGATTTGAGCAGTACTTC. Translation: CASSFGLAGFEQYF.

V usage is TRBV11-3 and J usage is TRBJ2-2; 8 bases line up with TRBD2. V shed 4 bases and J 6 bases; nucleotides not matched to a gene: 10. CDR3 size: 16 residues. Per the germline V gene, CDR1 is SGHNT and CDR2 is YENEEA. The CDR3 DNA reads as TGTGCCAGCAGCTCCCTCCCGGGGGGGTTCTCCGGGGAGCTGTTTTTT. Encoded protein: CASSSLPGGFSGELFF.

The V call is TRBV5-4, the J call TRBJ2-1; 16 bases are shared with TRBD2. CDR3 length: 15 residues. Germline V gene data show CDR1 as SGHNT and CDR2 as YYREEE (reference sequence). Trimming took 4 bases from V and 9 from J; bases not matched to a gene: 4. CDR3 residues: CASSPGTSGRGEQFF. In DNA form, the CDR3 reads TGTGCCAGCAGCCCCGGGACTAGCGGGAGGGGTGAGCAGTTCTTC. Full variable domain (remainder filled in from reference TRBV5-4 and TRBJ2-1): ETGVTQSPTHLIKTRGQQVTLRCSSQSGHNTVSWYQQALGQGPQFIFQYYREEENGRGNFPPRFSGLQFPNYSSELNVNALELDDSALYLCASSPGTSGRGEQFFGPGTRLTVL.

V and J are TRBV28 and TRBJ1-4; 7 bases agree with TRBD1. CDR3 size: 14 residues. J was trimmed by 8 bases and V by 5 bases; bases with no gene match: 8. Germline lookup yields CDR1 MDHEN and CDR2 SYDVKM. CDR3 bases: TGTGCCAGCAGTCGACAGGGACCAGGGGAAAAACTGTTTTTT. Encoded protein: CASSRQGPGEKLFF.

V usage is TRBV21-1 and J usage is TRBJ2-1; TRBD2 is the table's D call, not checked against the DNA. TRBV21-1 is flagged as a pseudogene. The length of the CDR3 is 16 residues. This CDR3 is CASGFPEREINNEQFF. CDR3 nucleotide sequence: TGTGCCAGCGGCTTTCCCGAGCGGGAGATCAACAATGAGCAGTTCTTC.

V is TRBV6-5 and J is TRBJ2-7, with D unclear. In germline, CDR1 is MNHEY, CDR2 SVGAGI. Trimming shortened V by 6 bases and J by 3 bases, and 15 bases separated the two germline ends. CDR3 length equals 14 residues. The CDR3: CASRDTFLVYEQYF. CDR3 nucleotides: TGTGCCAGCAGAGACACTTTTCTGGTCTACGAGCAGTACTTC.

This chain joins TRBV14 and TRBJ1-2; no definite D call. Trimming took 1 base from V and 8 from J, leaving 8 bases between them. Per germline, CDR1 SGHDN and CDR2 FVKESK. The CDR3 spans 12 residues. Here the CDR3 reads CASSQGTQGYTF. CDR3 bases: TGTGCCAGCAGCCAAGGGACGCAAGGCTACACCTTC.

This chain connects TRBV18 to TRBJ2-7; possible D gene TRBD1, 6 bases. The germline V gene encodes CDR1 KGHSH and CDR2 LQKENI. The CDR3 covers 15 residues. Trimming shortened V by 3 bases and J by 4 bases, and 16 bases separated the two germline ends. CDR3 DNA: TGTGCCAGCTCACCCCCAGGGGTGGGGCTATACGAGCAGTACTTC. The encoded protein is CASSPPGVGLYEQYF.

This clone was detected only once. The gene calls are TRBV7-2 and TRBJ2-1, with 15 bases lining up with TRBD2. Germline V gene lookup returns CDR1 SGHTA and CDR2 FQGNSA. This CDR3 is built from 17 residues. Trimming at V came to 4 bases and at J to 4 bases, leaving 5 bases not matched to a gene. In DNA, the CDR3 is TGTGCCAGCAGCTCCCGGACTAGCGGGAGGGTTTACAATGAGCAGTTCTTC. It is translated as CASSSRTSGRVYNEQFF.